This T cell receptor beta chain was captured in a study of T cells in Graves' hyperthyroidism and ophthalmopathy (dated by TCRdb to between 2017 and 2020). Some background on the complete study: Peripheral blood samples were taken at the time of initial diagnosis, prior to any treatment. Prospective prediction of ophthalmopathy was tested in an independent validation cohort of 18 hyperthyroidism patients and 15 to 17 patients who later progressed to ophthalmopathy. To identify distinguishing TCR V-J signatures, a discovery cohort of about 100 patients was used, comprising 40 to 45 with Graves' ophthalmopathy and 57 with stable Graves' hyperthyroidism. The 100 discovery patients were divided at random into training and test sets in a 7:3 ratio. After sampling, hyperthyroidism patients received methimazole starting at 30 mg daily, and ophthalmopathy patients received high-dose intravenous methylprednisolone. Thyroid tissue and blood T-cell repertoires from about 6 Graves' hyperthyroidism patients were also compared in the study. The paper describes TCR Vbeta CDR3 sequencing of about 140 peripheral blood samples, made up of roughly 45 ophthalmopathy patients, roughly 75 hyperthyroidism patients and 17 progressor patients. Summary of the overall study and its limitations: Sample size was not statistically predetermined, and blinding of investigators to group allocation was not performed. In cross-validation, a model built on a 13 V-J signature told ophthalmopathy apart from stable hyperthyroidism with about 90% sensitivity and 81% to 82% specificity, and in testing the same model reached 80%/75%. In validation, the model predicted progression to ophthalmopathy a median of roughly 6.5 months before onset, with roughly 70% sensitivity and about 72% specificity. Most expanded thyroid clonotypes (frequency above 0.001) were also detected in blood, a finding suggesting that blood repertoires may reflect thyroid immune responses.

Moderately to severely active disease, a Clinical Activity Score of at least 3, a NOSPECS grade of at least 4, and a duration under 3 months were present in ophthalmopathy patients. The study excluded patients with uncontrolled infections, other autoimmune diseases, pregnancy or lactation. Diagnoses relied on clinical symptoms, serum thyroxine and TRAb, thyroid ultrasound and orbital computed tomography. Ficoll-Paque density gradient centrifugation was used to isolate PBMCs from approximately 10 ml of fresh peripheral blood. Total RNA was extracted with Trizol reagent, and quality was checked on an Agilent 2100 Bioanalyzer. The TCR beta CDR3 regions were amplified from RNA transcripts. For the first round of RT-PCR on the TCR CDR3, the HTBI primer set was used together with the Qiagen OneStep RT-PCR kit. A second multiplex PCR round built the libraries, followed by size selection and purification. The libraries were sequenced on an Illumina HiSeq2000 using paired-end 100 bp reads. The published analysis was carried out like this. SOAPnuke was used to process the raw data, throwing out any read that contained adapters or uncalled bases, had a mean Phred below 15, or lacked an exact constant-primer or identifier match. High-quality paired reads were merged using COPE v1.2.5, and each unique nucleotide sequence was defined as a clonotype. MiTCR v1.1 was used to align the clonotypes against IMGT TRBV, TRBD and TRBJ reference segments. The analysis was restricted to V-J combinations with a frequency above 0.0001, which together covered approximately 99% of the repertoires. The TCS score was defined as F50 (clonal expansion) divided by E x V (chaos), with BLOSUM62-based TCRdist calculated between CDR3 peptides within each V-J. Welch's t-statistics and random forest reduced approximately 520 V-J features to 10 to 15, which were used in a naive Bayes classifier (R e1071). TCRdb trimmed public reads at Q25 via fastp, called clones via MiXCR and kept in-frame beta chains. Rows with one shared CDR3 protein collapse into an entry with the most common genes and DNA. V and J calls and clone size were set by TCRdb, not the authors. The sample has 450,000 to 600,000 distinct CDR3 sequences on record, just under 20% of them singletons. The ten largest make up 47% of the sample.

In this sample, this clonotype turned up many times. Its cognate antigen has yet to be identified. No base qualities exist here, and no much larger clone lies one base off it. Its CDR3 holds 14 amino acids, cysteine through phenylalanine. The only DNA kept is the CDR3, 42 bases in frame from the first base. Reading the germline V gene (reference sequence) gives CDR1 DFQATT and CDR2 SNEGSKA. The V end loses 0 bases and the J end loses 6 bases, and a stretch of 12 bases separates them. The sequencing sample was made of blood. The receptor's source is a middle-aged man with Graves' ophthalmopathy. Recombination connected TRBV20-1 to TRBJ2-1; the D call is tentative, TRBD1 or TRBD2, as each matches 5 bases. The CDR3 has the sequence CSARDVSGGNEQFF. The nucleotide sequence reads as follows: TGCAGTGCTAGAGATGTAAGTGGGGGCAATGAGCAGTTCTTC.